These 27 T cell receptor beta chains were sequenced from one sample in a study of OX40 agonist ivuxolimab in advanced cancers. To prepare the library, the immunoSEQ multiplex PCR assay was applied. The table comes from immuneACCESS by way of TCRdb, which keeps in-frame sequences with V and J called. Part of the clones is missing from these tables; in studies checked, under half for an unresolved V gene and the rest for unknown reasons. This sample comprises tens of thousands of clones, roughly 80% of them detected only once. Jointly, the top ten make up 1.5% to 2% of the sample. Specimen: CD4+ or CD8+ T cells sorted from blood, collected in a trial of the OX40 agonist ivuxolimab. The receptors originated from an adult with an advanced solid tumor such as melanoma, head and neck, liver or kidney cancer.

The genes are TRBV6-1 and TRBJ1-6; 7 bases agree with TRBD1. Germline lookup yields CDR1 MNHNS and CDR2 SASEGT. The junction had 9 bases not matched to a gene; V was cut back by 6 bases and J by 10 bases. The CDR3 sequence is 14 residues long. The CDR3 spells CASSPGTVRSPLHF. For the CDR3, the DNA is TGTGCCAGCAGCCCCGGGACAGTCCGCTCACCCCTCCACTTT.

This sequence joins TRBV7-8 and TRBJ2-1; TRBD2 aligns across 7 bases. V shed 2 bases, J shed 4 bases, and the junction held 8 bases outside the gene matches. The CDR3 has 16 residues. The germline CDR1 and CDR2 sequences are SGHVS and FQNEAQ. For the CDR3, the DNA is TGTGCCAGCAGCTTAATGCGGGGGATCTTATACAATGAGCAGTTCTTC. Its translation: CASSLMRGILYNEQFF.

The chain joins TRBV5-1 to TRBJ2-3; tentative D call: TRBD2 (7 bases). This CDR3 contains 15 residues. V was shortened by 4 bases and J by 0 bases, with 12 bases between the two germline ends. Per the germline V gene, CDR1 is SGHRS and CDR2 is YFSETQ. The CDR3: CASSVAGASTDTQYF. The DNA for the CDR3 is TGCGCCAGCAGCGTGGCGGGGGCTAGCACAGATACGCAGTATTTT.

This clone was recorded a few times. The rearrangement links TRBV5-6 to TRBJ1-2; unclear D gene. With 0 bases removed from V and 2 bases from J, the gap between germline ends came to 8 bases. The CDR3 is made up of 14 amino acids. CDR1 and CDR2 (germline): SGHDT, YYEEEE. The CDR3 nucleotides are TGTGCCAGCAGCTTGGGATCGAGGAACTATGGCTACACCTTC. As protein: CASSLGSRNYGYTF.

This CDR3 is CASSITGTYEQYF. As DNA, the CDR3 is TGTGCCAGTAGTATAACAGGGACCTACGAGCAGTACTTC. The chain has TRBV19 and TRBJ2-7; TRBD1 might be the D (6 bases). There are 13 residues in the CDR3. V dropped 2 bases and J dropped 2 bases, with 7 bases sitting between them. The germline CDR1 and CDR2 sequences are LNHDA and SQIVND (reference sequence).

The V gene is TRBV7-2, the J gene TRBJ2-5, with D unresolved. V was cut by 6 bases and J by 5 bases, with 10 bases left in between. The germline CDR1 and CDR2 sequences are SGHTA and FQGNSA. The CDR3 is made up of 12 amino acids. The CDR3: CASSLDWETQYF. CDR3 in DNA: TGTGCCAGCAGTCTCGATTGGGAGACCCAGTACTTC.

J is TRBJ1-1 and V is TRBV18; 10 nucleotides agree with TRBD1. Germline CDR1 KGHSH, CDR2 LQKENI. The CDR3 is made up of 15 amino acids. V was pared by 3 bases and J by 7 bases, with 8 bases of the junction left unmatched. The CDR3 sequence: CASSPRDRGPLEAFF. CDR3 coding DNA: TGTGCCAGCTCACCGAGGGACAGGGGCCCGCTTGAAGCTTTCTTT. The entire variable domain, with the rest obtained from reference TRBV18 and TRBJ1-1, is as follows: NAGVMQNPRHLVRRRGQEARLRCSPMKGHSHVYWYRQLPEEGLKFMVYLQKENIIDESGMPKERFSAEFPKEGPSILRIQQVVRGDSAAYFCASSPRDRGPLEAFFGQGTRLTVV.

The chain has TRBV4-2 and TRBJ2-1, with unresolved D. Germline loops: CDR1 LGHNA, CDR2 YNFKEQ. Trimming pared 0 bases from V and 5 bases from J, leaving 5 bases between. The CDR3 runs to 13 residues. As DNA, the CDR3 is TGTGCCAGCAGCCAAGATACCCACAATGAGCAGTTCTTC. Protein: CASSQDTHNEQFF.

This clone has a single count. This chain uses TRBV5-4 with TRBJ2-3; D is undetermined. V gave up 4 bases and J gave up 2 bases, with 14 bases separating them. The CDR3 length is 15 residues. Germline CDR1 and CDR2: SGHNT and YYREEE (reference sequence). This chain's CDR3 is CASSPTRATTDTQYF. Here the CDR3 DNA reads TGTGCCAGCAGCCCTACCCGGGCGACCACAGATACGCAGTATTTT. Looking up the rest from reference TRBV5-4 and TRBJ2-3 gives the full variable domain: ETGVTQSPTHLIKTRGQQVTLRCSSQSGHNTVSWYQQALGQGPQFIFQYYREEENGRGNFPPRFSGLQFPNYSSELNVNALELDDSALYLCASSPTRATTDTQYFGPGTRLTVL.

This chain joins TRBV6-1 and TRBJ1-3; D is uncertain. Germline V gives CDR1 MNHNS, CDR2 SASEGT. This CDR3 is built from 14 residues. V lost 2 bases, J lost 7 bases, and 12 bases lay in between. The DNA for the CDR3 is TGTGCCAGCAGTGAAACCAGGACCCAGAACACCATATATTTT. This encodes CASSETRTQNTIYF.

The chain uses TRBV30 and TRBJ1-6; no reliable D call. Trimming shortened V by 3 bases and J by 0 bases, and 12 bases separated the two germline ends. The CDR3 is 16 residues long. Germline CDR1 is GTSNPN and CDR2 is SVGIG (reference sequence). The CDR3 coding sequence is TGTGCCTGGAGGAACATCCTGGGCTCCTATAATTCACCCCTCCACTTT. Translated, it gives CAWRNILGSYNSPLHF.

CDR3 residues: CASSDGQPNSPLHF. Written as DNA, the CDR3 is TGTGCCAGCAGCGATGGACAGCCTAATTCACCCCTCCACTTT. The V call is TRBV7-3, the J call TRBJ1-6; TRBD1 might be the D (6 bases). Germline CDR1 SGHTA, CDR2 FQGTGA. V dropped 5 bases and J dropped 6 bases, with 11 bases sitting between them. The CDR3 loop spans 14 amino acids.

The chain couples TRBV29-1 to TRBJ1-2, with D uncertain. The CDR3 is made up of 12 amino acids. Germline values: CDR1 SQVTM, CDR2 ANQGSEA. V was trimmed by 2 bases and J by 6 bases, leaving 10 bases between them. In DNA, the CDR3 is TGCAGCGTTGAATTAACGGCCAATGGCTACACCTTC. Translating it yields CSVELTANGYTF.

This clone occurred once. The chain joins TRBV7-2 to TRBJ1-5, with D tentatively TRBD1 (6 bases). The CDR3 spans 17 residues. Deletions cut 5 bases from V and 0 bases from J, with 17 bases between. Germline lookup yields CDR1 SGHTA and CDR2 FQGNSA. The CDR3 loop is CASSPVPGHDSNQPQHF. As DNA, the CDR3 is TGTGCCAGCAGCCCAGTACCGGGACACGATAGCAATCAGCCCCAGCATTTT.

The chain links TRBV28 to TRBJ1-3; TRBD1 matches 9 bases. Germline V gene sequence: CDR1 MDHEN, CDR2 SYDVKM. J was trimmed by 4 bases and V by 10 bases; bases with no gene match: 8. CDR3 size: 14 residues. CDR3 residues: CATKTGGSGNTIYF. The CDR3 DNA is TGTGCCACCAAAACAGGGGGCTCGGGAAACACCATATATTTT.

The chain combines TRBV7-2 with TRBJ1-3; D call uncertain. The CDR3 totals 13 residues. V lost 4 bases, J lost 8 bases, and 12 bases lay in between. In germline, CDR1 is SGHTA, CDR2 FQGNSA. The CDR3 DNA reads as TGTGCCAGCAGCTCCCTGGTTGGGGACACCATATATTTT. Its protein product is CASSSLVGDTIYF.

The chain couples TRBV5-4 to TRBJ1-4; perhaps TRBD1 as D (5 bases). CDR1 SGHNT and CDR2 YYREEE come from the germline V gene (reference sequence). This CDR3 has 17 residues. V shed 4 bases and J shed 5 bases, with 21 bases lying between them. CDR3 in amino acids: CASSERGGGLGNEKLFF. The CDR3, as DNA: TGTGCCAGCAGCGAAAGGGGAGGCGGGCTCGGGAATGAAAAACTGTTTTTT.

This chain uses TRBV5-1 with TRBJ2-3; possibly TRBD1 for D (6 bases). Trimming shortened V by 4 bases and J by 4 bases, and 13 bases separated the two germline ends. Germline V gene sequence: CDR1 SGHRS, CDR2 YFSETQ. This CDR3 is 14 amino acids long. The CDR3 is CASSATGSADTQYF. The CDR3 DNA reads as TGCGCCAGCAGCGCCACAGGGTCCGCAGATACGCAGTATTTT.

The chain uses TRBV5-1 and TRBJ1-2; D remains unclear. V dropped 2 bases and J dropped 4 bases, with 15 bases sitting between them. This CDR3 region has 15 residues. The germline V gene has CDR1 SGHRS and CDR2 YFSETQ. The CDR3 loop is CASSFGQATPYGYTF. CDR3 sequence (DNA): TGCGCCAGCAGCTTTGGGCAGGCGACCCCCTATGGCTACACCTTC.

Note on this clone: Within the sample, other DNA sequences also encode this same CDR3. CDR3 sequence reads: CASSPLGGANEKLFF. The CDR3 coding sequence is TGTGCCAGTAGCCCCTTGGGGGGAGCTAATGAAAAACTGTTTTTT. The V call is TRBV19, the J call TRBJ1-4; possible D gene TRBD1, 5 bases. CDR1 is LNHDA and CDR2 is SQIVND in the germline V gene (reference sequence). V lost 6 bases to trimming and J lost 3 bases, with 14 bases between them. The CDR3 is 15 amino acids. The whole variable domain, remainder taken from reference TRBV19 and TRBJ1-4, is DGGITQSPKYLFRKEGQNVTLSCEQNLNHDAMYWYRQDPGQGLRLIYYSQIVNDFQKGDIAEGYSVSREKKESFPLTVTSAQKNPTAFYLCASSPLGGANEKLFFGSGTQLSVL.

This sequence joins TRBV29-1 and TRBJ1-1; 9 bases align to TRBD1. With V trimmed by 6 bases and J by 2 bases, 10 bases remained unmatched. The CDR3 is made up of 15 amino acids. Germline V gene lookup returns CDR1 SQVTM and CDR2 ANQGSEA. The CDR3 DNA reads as TGCAGCGTGGCCGGGACAGGGCGTAGTAACACTGAAGCTTTCTTT. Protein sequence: CSVAGTGRSNTEAFF. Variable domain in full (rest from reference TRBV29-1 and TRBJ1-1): SAVISQKPSRDICQRGTSLTIQCQVDSQVTMMFWYRQQPGQSLTLIATANQGSEATYESGFVIDKFPISRPNLTFSTLTVSNMSPEDSSIYLCSVAGTGRSNTEAFFGQGTRLTVV.

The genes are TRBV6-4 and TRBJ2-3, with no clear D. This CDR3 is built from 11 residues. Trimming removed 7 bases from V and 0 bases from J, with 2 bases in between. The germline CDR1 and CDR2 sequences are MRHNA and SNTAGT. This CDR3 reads CASTSTDTQYF. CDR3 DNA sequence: TGTGCCAGCACCAGCACAGATACGCAGTATTTT.

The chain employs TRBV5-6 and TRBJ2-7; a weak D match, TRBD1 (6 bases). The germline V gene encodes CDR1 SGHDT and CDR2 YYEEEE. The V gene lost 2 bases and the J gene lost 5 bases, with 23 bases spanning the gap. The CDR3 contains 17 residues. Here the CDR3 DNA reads TGTGCCAGCAGCTTCAGGGTGGCCGCCAACAGGGCCCACGAGCAGTACTTC. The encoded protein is CASSFRVAANRAHEQYF.

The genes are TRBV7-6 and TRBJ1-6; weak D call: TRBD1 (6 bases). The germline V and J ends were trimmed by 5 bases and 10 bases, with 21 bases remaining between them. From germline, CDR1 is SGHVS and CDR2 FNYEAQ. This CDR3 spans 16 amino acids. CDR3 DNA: TGTGCCAGCAGCACAGTCTCGGGGGGGCTAAACTCACCCCTCCACTTT. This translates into CASSTVSGGLNSPLHF.

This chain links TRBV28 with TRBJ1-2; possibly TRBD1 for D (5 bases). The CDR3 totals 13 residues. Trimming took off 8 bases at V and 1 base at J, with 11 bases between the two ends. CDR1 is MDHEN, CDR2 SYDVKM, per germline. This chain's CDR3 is CASRDGLNYGYTF. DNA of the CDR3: TGTGCCAGCCGGGACGGCCTTAACTATGGCTACACCTTC.

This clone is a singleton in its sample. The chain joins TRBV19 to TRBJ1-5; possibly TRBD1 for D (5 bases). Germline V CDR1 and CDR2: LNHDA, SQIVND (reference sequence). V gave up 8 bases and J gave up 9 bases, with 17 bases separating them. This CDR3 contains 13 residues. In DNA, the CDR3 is TGTGCCAGTTCCCGGGGGAGTTCTAGGCCCCAGCATTTT. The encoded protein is CASSRGSSRPQHF. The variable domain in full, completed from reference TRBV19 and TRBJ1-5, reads DGGITQSPKYLFRKEGQNVTLSCEQNLNHDAMYWYRQDPGQGLRLIYYSQIVNDFQKGDIAEGYSVSREKKESFPLTVTSAQKNPTAFYLCASSRGSSRPQHFGDGTRLSIL.

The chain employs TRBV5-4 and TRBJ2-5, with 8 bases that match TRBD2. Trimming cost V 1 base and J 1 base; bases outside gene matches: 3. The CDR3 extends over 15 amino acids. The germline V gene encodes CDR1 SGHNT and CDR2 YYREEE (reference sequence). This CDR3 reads CASSLTSGVQETQYF. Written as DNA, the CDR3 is TGTGCCAGCAGCTTGACTAGCGGCGTCCAAGAGACCCAGTACTTC. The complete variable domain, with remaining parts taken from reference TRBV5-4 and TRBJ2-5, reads ETGVTQSPTHLIKTRGQQVTLRCSSQSGHNTVSWYQQALGQGPQFIFQYYREEENGRGNFPPRFSGLQFPNYSSELNVNALELDDSALYLCASSLTSGVQETQYFGPGTRLLVL.